This passage covers 10 T cell receptor beta chains from one sample sequenced in a study of T cells in women clearing cervical HPV infection. TCRdb keeps only in-frame clones here, not all; method: immunoSEQ multiplex PCR. This table lists tens of thousands of clones. The sample consisted of blood buffy coat. These receptors all stem from a woman aged 18-70 years with a cervical HPV16 infection that either progressed to CIN3+ or cleared (not recorded which).

About this clone: The read ends 3 residues before the CDR3 terminus; that terminus is restored from the germline J gene. This rearrangement joins TRBV20-1 to TRBJ2-7; 10 bases are shared with TRBD2. The V gene's germline CDR1 is DFQATT and CDR2 SNEGSKA (reference sequence). CDR3 length: 13 residues. Trimming removed 2 bases from V and 4 bases from J; junction bases left unmatched: 2. The part of the CDR3 DNA that was read is TGCAGTGCTAGACGGACTAGCGGATACGAG. It specifies CSARRTSGYE. The complete CDR3 protein is CSARRTSGYEQYF.

CDR3 bases read: TGCGCCAGCAGCTCCGGGACAGGAGGCGAAAAA. Translated, it gives CASSSGTGGEK. The full CDR3 protein is CASSSGTGGEKLFF. V usage is TRBV5-1 and J usage is TRBJ1-4; 8 nucleotides match TRBD1. The read terminates 3 residues before the CDR3 end, so the remaining end is supplied by the germline J gene. Trimming cost V 3 bases and J 8 bases; bases outside gene matches: 6. Germline CDR1 is SGHRS and CDR2 is YFSETQ. CDR3 length: 14 amino acids.

CDR3 DNA (partial): TGTGCCAGCAGCCCATGGACAGAGTCCTACAATGAG. This gives the protein CASSPWTESYNE. The full CDR3 protein is CASSPWTESYNEQFF. V and J are TRBV7-2 and TRBJ2-1; perhaps TRBD1 as D (6 bases). Read coverage stops 3 residues before the CDR3 terminus; the germline J gene supplies the remainder. The CDR3 loop spans 15 amino acids. Deletions cut 5 bases from V and 1 base from J, with 12 bases between. Germline V CDR1 and CDR2: SGHTA, FQGNSA.

About this clone itself: Read sequence stops 3 residues before the CDR3 end, and the germline J gene provides the missing end. This sequence joins TRBV6-1 and TRBJ2-5; a possible D gene is TRBD2 (5 bases). The CDR3 has 16 amino acids. Trimming took off 2 bases at V and 4 bases at J, with 17 bases between the two ends. Germline V gene sequence: CDR1 MNHNS, CDR2 SASEGT. The CDR3 sequence: CASSEFRGGYRETQYF. CDR3 bases read: TGTGCCAGCAGTGAATTCCGGGGTGGGTACCGAGAGACC.

About this clone itself: The CDR3 goes on 3 residues after the read ends, and that part is filled in from the germline J gene. The rearrangement uses TRBV5-1 and TRBJ2-2, with D perhaps TRBD2 (6 bases). This CDR3 contains 15 residues. Germline V gene sequence: CDR1 SGHRS, CDR2 YFSETQ. CDR3 protein: CASSLAGETNEKLFF. The DNA read from the CDR3 is TGCGCCAGCAGCTTGGCGGGGGAGACTAATGAAAAG.

Comment on this clone: The read halts 3 residues ahead of the CDR3 end, with the missing end drawn from the germline J gene. The J gene is TRBJ1-1, the V gene TRBV7-8; D remains unclear. Germline V lookup: CDR1 SGHVS, CDR2 FQNEAQ. This CDR3 spans 14 amino acids. Between the trimmed V and J ends, which lost 0 bases and 0 bases, there was a span of 5 bases. CDR3 protein: CASSLAVLNTEAFF. The DNA read from the CDR3 is TGTGCCAGCAGCTTAGCCGTTTTGAACACTGAA.

The CDR3 loop reads CASSPSSGSSYNEQFF. CDR3 bases read: TGCGCCAGCAGCCCATCAAGCGGGAGCTCCTACAATGAG. This chain links TRBV5-1 with TRBJ2-1, with 8 bases matching TRBD2. The read halts 3 residues ahead of the CDR3 end, with the missing end drawn from the germline J gene. This CDR3 contains 16 residues. V dropped 4 bases and J dropped 0; count of bases not matched to a gene: 6. Germline V gene sequence: CDR1 SGHRS, CDR2 YFSETQ. The full variable domain, rest sourced from reference TRBV5-1 and TRBJ2-1, is KAGVTQTPRYLIKTRGQQVTLSCSPISGHRSVSWYQQTPGQGLQFLFEYFSETQRNKGNFPGRFSGRQFSNSRSEMNVSTLELGDSALYLCASSPSSGSSYNEQFFGPGTRLTVL.

Concerning this clone: The CDR3 is cut off 3 residues early in the read; its end comes from the germline J gene. V gene TRBV29-1 combines with J gene TRBJ1-2, with no clear D. Germline V gives CDR1 SQVTM, CDR2 ANQGSEA. Between the trimmed V and J ends, which lost 4 bases and 4 bases, there was a span of 16 bases. The CDR3 consists of 14 residues. The CDR3 is CSVGAGVRGYGYTF. Incomplete CDR3 DNA: TGCAGCGTTGGTGCCGGGGTCCGGGGCTATGGC.

About this clone itself: The CDR3 end is not reached by the read, which stops 3 residues before it; the germline J gene fills it in. The rearrangement joins TRBV6-1 to TRBJ2-7, with unresolved D. Germline V gene data show CDR1 as MNHNS and CDR2 as SASEGT. The V gene lost 1 base and the J gene lost 1 base, with 5 bases spanning the gap. The length of the CDR3 is 13 residues. The sequenced part of the CDR3 DNA is TGTGCCAGCAGTGAAGGACTTTCCTACGAG. Translated: CASSEGLSYE. The CDR3 reads in full as CASSEGLSYEQYF.

As to this clone: The read falls 3 residues short of the CDR3 end, and the missing part is taken from the germline J gene. The chain links TRBV27 to TRBJ1-6; D is uncertain. The germline gives CDR1 MNHEY, CDR2 SMNVEV (reference sequence). V shed 5 bases and J shed 9 bases, with 8 bases lying between them. CDR3 length equals 12 residues. The CDR3 DNA, read in part, is TGTGCCAGCAGTCAACAGAGTTCACCC. It yields the protein CASSQQSSP. The CDR3 in full is CASSQQSSPLHF.